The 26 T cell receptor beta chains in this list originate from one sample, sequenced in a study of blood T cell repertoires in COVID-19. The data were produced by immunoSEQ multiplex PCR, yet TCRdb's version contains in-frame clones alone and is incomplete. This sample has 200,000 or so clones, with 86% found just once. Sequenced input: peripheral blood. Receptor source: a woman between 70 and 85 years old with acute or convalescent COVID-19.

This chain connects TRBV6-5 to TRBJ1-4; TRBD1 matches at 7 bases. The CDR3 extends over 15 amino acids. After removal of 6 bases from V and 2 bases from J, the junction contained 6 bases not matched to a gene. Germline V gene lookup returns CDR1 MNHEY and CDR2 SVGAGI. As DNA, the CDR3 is TGTGCCAGCAGGGTAGACAGGGCCACTAATGAAAAACTGTTTTTT. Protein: CASRVDRATNEKLFF.

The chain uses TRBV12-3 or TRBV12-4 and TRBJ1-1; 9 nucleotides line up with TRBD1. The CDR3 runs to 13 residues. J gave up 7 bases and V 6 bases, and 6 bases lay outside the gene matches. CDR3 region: CASSHRGLGEAFF. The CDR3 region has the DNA TGTGCCAGCAGCCACAGGGGGCTTGGTGAAGCTTTCTTT.

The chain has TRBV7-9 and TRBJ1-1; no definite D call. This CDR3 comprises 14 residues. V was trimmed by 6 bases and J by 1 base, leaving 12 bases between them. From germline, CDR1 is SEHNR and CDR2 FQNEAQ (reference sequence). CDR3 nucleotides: TGTGCCAGCAGATTATCAGGCACGAACACTGAAGCTTTCTTT. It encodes CASRLSGTNTEAFF.

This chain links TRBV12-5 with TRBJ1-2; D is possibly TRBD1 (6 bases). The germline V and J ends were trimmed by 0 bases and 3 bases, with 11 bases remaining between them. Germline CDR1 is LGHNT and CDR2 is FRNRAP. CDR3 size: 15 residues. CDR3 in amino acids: CASGLVSGGHYGYTF. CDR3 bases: TGTGCTAGTGGTTTGGTATCGGGGGGCCACTATGGCTACACCTTC.

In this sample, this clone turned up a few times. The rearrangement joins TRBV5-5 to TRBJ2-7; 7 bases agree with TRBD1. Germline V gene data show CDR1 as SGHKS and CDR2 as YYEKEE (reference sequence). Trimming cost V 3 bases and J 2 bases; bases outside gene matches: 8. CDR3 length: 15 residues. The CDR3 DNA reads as TGTGCCAGCAGCTACCTGGGGGACAGAACCTACGAGCAGTACTTC. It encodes CASSYLGDRTYEQYF.

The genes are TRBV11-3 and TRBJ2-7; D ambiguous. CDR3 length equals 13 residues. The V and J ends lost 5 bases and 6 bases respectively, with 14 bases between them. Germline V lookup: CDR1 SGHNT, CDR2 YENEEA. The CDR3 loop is CASSPTRSAEQYF. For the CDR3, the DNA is TGTGCCAGCAGCCCCACCCGGTCCGCCGAGCAGTACTTC.

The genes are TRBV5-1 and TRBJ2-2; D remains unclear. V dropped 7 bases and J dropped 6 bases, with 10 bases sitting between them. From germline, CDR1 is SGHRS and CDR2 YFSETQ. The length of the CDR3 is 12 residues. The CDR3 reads CASRSSAGELFF. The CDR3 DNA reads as TGCGCCAGCCGTAGCAGTGCCGGGGAGCTGTTTTTT.

The CDR3 spells CASSRSSGGIPYQETQYF. The CDR3 nucleotides are TGTGCCAGTAGTAGGTCCAGCGGGGGGATACCCTACCAAGAGACCCAGTACTTC. This sequence joins TRBV19 and TRBJ2-5; 9 bases are a match to TRBD2. Germline CDR1 is LNHDA and CDR2 is SQIVND (reference sequence). CDR3 size: 18 residues. Trimming removed 4 bases from V and 0 bases from J; junction bases left unmatched: 12.

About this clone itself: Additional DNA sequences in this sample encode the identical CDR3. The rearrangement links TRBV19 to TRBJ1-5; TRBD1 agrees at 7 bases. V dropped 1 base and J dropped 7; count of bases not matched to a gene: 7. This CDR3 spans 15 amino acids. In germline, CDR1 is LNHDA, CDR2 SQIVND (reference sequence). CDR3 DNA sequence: TGTGCCAGTAGTATAGGGACAGGAGGAGGGCAGCCCCAGCATTTT. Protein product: CASSIGTGGGQPQHF.

The CDR3 nucleotides are TGTGCCAGCAGCTTTTCCCCTCTCGGTCAGCAGTATTTT. Translated: CASSFSPLGQQYF. This chain links TRBV7-3 with TRBJ2-3; D is ambiguous. CDR3 length: 13 residues. In germline, CDR1 is SGHTA, CDR2 FQGTGA. V lost 3 bases to trimming and J lost 11 bases, with 15 bases between them.

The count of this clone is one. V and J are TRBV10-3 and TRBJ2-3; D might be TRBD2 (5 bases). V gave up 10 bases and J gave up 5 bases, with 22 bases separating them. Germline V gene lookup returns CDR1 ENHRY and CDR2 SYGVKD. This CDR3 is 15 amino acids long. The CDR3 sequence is CATQGRTARGDTQYF. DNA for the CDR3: TGTGCCACCCAAGGCCGAACGGCCCGGGGAGATACGCAGTATTTT.

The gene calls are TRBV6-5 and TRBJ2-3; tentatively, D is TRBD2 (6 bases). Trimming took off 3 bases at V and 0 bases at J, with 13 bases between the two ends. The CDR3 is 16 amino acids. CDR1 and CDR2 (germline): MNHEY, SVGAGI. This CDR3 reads CASSYRGVSSTDTQYF. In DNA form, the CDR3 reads TGTGCCAGCAGTTATCGCGGGGTATCTAGCACAGATACGCAGTATTTT.

CDR3 loop: CASSLLGSSGANVLTF. For the CDR3, the DNA is TGTGCCAGCAGCTTGCTTGGGAGCTCTGGGGCCAACGTCCTGACTTTC. This chain connects TRBV5-4 to TRBJ2-6; TRBD2 might be the D (5 bases). There are 16 residues in the CDR3. Germline V CDR1 and CDR2: SGHNT, YYREEE (reference sequence). The ends were cut back, 1 base at V and 0 bases at J, with 8 bases in the middle.

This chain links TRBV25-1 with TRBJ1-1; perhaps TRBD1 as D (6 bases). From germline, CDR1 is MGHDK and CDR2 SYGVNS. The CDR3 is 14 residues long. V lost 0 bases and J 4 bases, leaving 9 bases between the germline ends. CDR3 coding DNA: TGTGCCAGCAGTGAATATGGGGGCTTCACTGAAGCTTTCTTT. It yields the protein CASSEYGGFTEAFF.

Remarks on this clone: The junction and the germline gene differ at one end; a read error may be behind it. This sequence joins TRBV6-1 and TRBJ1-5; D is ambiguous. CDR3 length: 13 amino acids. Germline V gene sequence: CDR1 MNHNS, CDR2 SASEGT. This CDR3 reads CASSEGSDQPQHF. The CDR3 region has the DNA TGTGCCAGCAGTGAAGGTAGCGATCAGCCCCAGCATTTT.

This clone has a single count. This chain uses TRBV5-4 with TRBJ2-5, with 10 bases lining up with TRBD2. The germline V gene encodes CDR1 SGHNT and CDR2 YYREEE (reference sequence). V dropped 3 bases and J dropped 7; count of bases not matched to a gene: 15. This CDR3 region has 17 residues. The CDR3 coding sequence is TGTGCCAGCAGCTCAGACCTCCTAGCGGGGGTGGCGAGGACCCAGTACTTC. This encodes CASSSDLLAGVARTQYF.

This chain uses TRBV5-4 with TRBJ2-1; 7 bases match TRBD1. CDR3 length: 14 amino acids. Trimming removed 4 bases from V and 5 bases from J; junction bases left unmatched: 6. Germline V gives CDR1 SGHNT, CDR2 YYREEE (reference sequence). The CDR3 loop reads CASSRQGRDNEQFF. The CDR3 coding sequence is TGTGCCAGCAGCAGACAGGGTCGGGACAATGAGCAGTTCTTC.

The CDR3, as DNA: TGTGCCAGCAGCTTATCCCGTGGAAACACCATATATTTT. The encoded protein is CASSLSRGNTIYF. The V and J genes are TRBV11-2 and TRBJ1-3; no clear D. The CDR3 contains 13 residues. Germline V lookup: CDR1 SGHAT, CDR2 FQNNGV. Trimming took off 2 bases at V and 3 bases at J, with 5 bases between the two ends.

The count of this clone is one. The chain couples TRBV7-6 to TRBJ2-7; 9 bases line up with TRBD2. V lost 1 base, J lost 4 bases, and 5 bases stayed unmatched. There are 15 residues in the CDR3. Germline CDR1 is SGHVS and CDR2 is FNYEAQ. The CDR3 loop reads CASSLGAGGPYEQYF. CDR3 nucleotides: TGTGCCAGCAGCTTAGGAGCGGGGGGCCCATACGAGCAGTACTTC. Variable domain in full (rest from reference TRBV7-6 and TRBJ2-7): GAGVSQSPRYKVTKRGQDVALRCDPISGHVSLYWYRQALGQGPEFLTYFNYEAQQDKSGLPNDRFSAERPEGSISTLTIQRTEQRDSAMYRCASSLGAGGPYEQYFGPGTRLTVT.

The CDR3 reads CASSIRETGELFF. CDR3 coding DNA: TGTGCCAGTAGTATACGGGAGACCGGGGAGCTGTTTTTT. The rearrangement links TRBV19 to TRBJ2-2, with TRBD2 as a possible D gene (6 bases). Germline CDR1 is LNHDA and CDR2 is SQIVND (reference sequence). The CDR3 is made up of 13 amino acids. Between the trimmed V and J ends, which lost 2 bases and 5 bases, there was a span of 6 bases.

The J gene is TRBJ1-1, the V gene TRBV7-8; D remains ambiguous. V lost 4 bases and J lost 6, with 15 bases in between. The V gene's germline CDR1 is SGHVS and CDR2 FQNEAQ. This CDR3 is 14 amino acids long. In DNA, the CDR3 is TGTGCCAGCAGCTCGAGGGTCTTGAGGGCTGAAGCTTTCTTT. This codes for CASSSRVLRAEAFF.

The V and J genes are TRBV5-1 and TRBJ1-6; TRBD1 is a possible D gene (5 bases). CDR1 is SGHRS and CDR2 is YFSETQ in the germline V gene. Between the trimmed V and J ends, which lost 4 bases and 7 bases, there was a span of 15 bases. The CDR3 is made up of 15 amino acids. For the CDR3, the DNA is TGCGCCAGCAGCCCCCGGGCGGGGACCAATTCACCCCTCCACTTT. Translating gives CASSPRAGTNSPLHF.

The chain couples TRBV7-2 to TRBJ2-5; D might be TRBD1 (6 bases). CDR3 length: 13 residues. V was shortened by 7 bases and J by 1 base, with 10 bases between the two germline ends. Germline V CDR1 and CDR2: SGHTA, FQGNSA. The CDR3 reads CASNHRAQETQYF. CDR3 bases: TGTGCCAGCAACCACAGGGCCCAAGAGACCCAGTACTTC.

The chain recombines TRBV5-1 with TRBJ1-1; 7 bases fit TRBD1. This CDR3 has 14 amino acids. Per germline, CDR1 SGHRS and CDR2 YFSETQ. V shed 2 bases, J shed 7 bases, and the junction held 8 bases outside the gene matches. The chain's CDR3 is CASSFTTGQSEAFF. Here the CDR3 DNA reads TGCGCCAGCAGCTTTACGACAGGGCAAAGTGAAGCTTTCTTT.

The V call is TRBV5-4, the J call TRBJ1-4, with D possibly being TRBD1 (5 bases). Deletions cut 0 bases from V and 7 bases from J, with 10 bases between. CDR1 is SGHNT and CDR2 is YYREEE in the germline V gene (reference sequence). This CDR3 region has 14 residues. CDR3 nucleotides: TGTGCCAGCAGCTTGGCCGGGGGGGGTGAAAAACTGTTTTTT. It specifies CASSLAGGGEKLFF.

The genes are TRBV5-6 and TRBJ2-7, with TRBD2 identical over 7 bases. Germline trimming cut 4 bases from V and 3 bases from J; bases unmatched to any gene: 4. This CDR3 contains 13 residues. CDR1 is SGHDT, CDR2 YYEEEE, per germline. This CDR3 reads CASSLTGGYEQYF. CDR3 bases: TGTGCCAGCAGCCTCACGGGAGGCTACGAGCAGTACTTC.